One TCR beta chain is described in this entry. The antigen is not known. The PCR had 60 Vbeta and 13 Jbeta primers. Method: immunoSEQ multiplex PCR; TCRdb's copy keeps in-frame clones and lacks some. The sample has just over 150,000 clones, nearly 80% seen once. The data derive from a study of cytomegalovirus exposure and HLA in healthy donors. Overall study results and limits: Sequencing depth across donors, presence/absence analyses assumed, was roughly uniform. Whilst most TCR sequences proved rare, a subset of public TCRs occurred across many donors. In a later analysis, compared with equally common non-associated chains, HLA-associated beta chains were more expanded. Apart from CMV serostatus, no immune exposure information was available.

Germline assignment: CDR1 SEHNR and CDR2 FQNEAQ (reference sequence). This CDR3 spans 15 amino acids. V was shortened by 1 base and J by 3 bases, with 12 bases between the two germline ends. The receptor's source is a woman between 40 and 55 years old in good health and CMV-seronegative. The sample consisted of PBMCs. The chain joins TRBV7-9 to TRBJ2-5; possibly TRBD2 for D (6 bases). As DNA, the CDR3 is TGTGCCAGCAGCTTAGTCGGGGGTCGGGAAGAGACCCAGTACTTC. Translation: CASSLVGGREETQYF.